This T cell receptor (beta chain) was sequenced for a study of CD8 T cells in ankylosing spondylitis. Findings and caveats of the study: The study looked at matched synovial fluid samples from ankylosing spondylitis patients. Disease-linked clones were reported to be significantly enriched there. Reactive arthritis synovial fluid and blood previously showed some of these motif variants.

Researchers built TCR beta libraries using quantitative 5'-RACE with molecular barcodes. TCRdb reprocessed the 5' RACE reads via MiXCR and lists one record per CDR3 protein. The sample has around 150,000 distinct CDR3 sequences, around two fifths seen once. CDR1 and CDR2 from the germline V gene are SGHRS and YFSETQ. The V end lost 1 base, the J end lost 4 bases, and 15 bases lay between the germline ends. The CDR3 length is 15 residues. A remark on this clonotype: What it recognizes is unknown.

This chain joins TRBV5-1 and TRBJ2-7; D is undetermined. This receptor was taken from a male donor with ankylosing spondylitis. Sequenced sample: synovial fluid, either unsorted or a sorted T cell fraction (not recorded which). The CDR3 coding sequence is TGCGCCAGCAGCTTGTTTTCTTTCTGGTGGTACGAGCAGTACTTC. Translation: CASSLFSFWWYEQYF.